The 10 T cell receptor beta chains given below trace back to one sample, sequenced in a study of lymphopenia after photon versus proton radiotherapy. TCRdb's table, derived via immunoSEQ multiplex PCR, lists solely in-frame clones and lacks some. The table lists 35,000 to 50,000 clones, about 90% of them singletons. This specimen was peripheral blood, taken from a patient treated with photon-based radiotherapy. These receptors were obtained from a man in his sixties with cholangiocarcinoma.

The genes are TRBV19 and TRBJ2-1; the D gene could be TRBD1 or TRBD2 (5 bases each). Germline V gene sequence: CDR1 LNHDA, CDR2 SQIVND (reference sequence). Trimming pared 3 bases from V and 4 bases from J, leaving 16 bases between. This CDR3 region has 16 residues. The chain's CDR3 is CASSILTGPVYNEQFF. The CDR3 DNA reads as TGTGCCAGTAGTATCCTAACGGGACCTGTGTACAATGAGCAGTTCTTC.

The gene calls are TRBV2 and TRBJ1-1; 11 bases agree with TRBD1. V dropped 8 bases and J dropped 5; count of bases not matched to a gene: 4. This CDR3 region has 13 residues. Germline V gene lookup returns CDR1 SNHLY and CDR2 FYNNEI. The CDR3 protein is CASPGQGGTEAFF. Written as DNA, the CDR3 is TGTGCCAGCCCGGGACAGGGGGGTACTGAAGCTTTCTTT.

The chain couples TRBV2 to TRBJ1-1, with a tentative D call TRBD1 (6 bases). Germline lookup yields CDR1 SNHLY and CDR2 FYNNEI. Trimming took off 6 bases at V and 6 bases at J, with 8 bases between the two ends. CDR3 length: 11 residues. CDR3 sequence: CASRGQPEAFF. Written as DNA, the CDR3 is TGTGCCAGCAGAGGACAGCCTGAAGCTTTCTTT.

The genes are TRBV5-6 and TRBJ2-3; a possible D gene is TRBD2 (5 bases). The CDR3 is 14 amino acids. The germline CDR1 and CDR2 sequences are SGHDT and YYEEEE. Trimming removed 9 bases at V and 1 base at J, with 15 bases between. The CDR3 here is CATSVRAGTDTQYF. In DNA, the CDR3 is TGTGCCACCTCAGTCAGAGCGGGCACAGATACGCAGTATTTT.

V and J are TRBV11-3 and TRBJ2-2, with a weak D call TRBD1 (6 bases). The CDR3 consists of 17 residues. CDR1 and CDR2 (germline): SGHNT, YENEEA. Trimming stripped 5 bases from V and 5 bases from J, with 21 bases between. CDR3 loop: CASSRGGGRGNTGELFF. For the CDR3, the DNA is TGTGCCAGCAGCCGAGGGGGTGGCAGGGGAAATACCGGGGAGCTGTTTTTT.

CDR3 sequence: CASSTLDRGHLNEQFF. The CDR3 DNA reads TGTGCCAGTAGTACTCTGGACAGGGGGCATCTCAATGAGCAGTTCTTC. V and J are TRBV19 and TRBJ2-1, with 11 bases lining up with TRBD1. This CDR3 is built from 16 residues. CDR1 and CDR2 (germline): LNHDA, SQIVND (reference sequence). With V trimmed by 4 bases and J by 6 bases, 8 bases remained unmatched.

The chain carries TRBV19 and TRBJ1-1; possibly TRBD1 for D (5 bases). CDR1 is LNHDA, CDR2 SQIVND, per germline (reference sequence). The CDR3 spans 18 residues. V gave up 0 bases and J gave up 0 bases, with 17 bases separating them. CDR3 loop: CASSIEEGQEDMNTEAFF. CDR3 coding DNA: TGTGCCAGTAGTATAGAAGAAGGACAAGAAGACATGAACACTGAAGCTTTCTTT.

The rearrangement uses TRBV29-1 and TRBJ2-7; possibly TRBD1 for D (6 bases). The V gene's germline CDR1 is SQVTM and CDR2 ANQGSEA. This CDR3 has 12 amino acids. V shed 2 bases and J shed 7 bases, with 12 bases lying between them. The CDR3, as DNA: TGCAGCGTTGAATTAGTACAGGGAGAGCAGTACTTC. The encoded protein is CSVELVQGEQYF.

The chain couples TRBV7-2 to TRBJ2-1, with 14 bases aligning to TRBD2. V dropped 6 bases and J dropped 7; count of bases not matched to a gene: 8. The CDR3 is made up of 16 amino acids. Germline values: CDR1 SGHTA, CDR2 FQGNSA. The CDR3 is CASRPGGTSGSNEQFF. The CDR3 DNA sequence: TGTGCCAGCAGGCCTGGGGGGACTAGCGGGAGTAATGAGCAGTTCTTC. The full variable domain, in which reference TRBV7-2 and TRBJ2-1 provide the parts outside the CDR3, is GAGVSQSPSNKVTEKGKDVELRCDPISGHTALYWYRQSLGQGLEFLIYFQGNSAPDKSGLPSDRFSAERTGGSVSTLTIQRTQQEDSAVYLCASRPGGTSGSNEQFFGPGTRLTVL.

V gene TRBV5-1 combines with J gene TRBJ2-5; 8 nucleotides agree with TRBD2. The CDR3 has 15 residues. The V gene end was trimmed by 4 bases and the J gene end by 5 bases; junction bases not matched to a gene: 10. CDR1 and CDR2 (germline): SGHRS, YFSETQ. The CDR3 spells CASSREGRGMETQYF. In DNA, the CDR3 is TGCGCCAGCAGCCGGGAGGGGCGGGGAATGGAGACCCAGTACTTC.